The T cell receptor beta chain described here comes from a study of regulatory T cells in long-lasting Graves disease. The CDR3 covers 12 residues. V was pared by 6 bases and J by 4 bases, with 12 bases between. Germline V gives CDR1 DFQATT, CDR2 SNEGSKA (reference sequence). Time point here: newly diagnosed GD, antithyroid drugs for less than 3 months. The authors made the TCR library using RNA they extracted from PBMCs. This clonotype occurred many times. Library construction for TCR beta used iRepertoire HTBI primers and Arm-PCR of CDR3 regions. TCRdb fed the multiplex PCR reads into MiXCR, producing one record per CDR3 protein. The repertoire includes roughly 420,000 distinct CDR3 sequences, roughly 17% of them detected once, and approximately 12% sits in the top ten. The sample also formed part of further work on T cells in Graves' hyperthyroidism and ophthalmopathy. From that second work: Newly diagnosed hyperthyroidism, duration under 2 months, in patients aged 18 to 65.

The chain uses TRBV20-1 and TRBJ1-1, with D possibly TRBD1 on 6 matching bases. The sequence was obtained from a woman in her twenties or thirties with Graves disease. The specimen comprised peripheral blood mononuclear cells (PBMCs), sampled at new diagnosis, from a patient treated with antithyroid drugs. DNA of the CDR3: TGCAGTGCGAGGACGGACAGCACTGAAGCTTTCTTT. Protein sequence: CSARTDSTEAFF.